This TCR beta chain is from a study of T cell repertoires in cytomegalovirus infection. Overall study context: Indications came from public TCR beta signatures; they pointed to CMV infection and to a matching HLA type. General study results and limits: It was HLA-C-restricted CMV-specific TCR beta clonotypes that dominated the response ex vivo.

This clonotype has a handful of counts. The target antigen is unknown. TCRdb ran MiXCR on the reads and lists one entry per CDR3 protein. This table holds some 310,000 distinct CDR3 sequences, 20% to 25% found once. The CDR3 sequence is 12 residues long. With 5 bases removed from V and 5 bases from J, the gap between germline ends came to 9 bases. The chain employs TRBV12-3 or TRBV12-4 and TRBJ2-5; the D is unclear. This TCR derives from a human donor in good health (CMV status not recorded). Some clones in this sample may be carry-over from other donors' samples. The sequencing used cultured PBMCs, collected from culture after CMV antigen stimulation. CDR3 DNA: TGTGCCAGCAGTCCCAATGTTGAGACCCAGTACTTC. Encoded protein: CASSPNVETQYF.